This TCR beta chain was captured by sequencing in a study of blood T cell repertoires in COVID-19. The wider study: Sites in the United States, Italy and Spain provided acute and convalescent COVID-19 samples.

Profiled with immunoSEQ multiplex PCR; TCRdb holds only in-frame clones, not every one. Seen here are 190,000 or so clones, about 87% observed once, and the top ten hold approximately 2.5%. This sequence originates from a man aged 35-49 years with active or convalescent COVID-19. Material: peripheral blood.

The CDR3, as DNA: TGTGCCAGCAGCTCGGACAGGGGCTATGGCTACACCTTC. Its translation is CASSSDRGYGYTF. This sequence joins TRBV13 and TRBJ1-2; 9 nucleotides agree with TRBD1. The V gene end was trimmed by 4 bases and the J gene end by 4 bases; junction bases not matched to a gene: 1. The length of the CDR3 is 13 residues. The germline V gene has CDR1 PRHDT and CDR2 FYEKMQ (reference sequence).